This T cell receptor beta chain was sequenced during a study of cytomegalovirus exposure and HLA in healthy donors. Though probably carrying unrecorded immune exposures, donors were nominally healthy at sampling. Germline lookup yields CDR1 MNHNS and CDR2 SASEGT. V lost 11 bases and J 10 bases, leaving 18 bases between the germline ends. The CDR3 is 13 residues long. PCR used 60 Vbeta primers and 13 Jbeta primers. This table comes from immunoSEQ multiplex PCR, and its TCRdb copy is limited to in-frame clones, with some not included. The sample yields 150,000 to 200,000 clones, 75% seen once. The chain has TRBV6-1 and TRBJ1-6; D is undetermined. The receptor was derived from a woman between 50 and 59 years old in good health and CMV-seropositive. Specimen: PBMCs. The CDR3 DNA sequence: TGTGCCGCAACGGAGGATTGGTGGTCACCCCTCCACTTT. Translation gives CAATEDWWSPLHF.